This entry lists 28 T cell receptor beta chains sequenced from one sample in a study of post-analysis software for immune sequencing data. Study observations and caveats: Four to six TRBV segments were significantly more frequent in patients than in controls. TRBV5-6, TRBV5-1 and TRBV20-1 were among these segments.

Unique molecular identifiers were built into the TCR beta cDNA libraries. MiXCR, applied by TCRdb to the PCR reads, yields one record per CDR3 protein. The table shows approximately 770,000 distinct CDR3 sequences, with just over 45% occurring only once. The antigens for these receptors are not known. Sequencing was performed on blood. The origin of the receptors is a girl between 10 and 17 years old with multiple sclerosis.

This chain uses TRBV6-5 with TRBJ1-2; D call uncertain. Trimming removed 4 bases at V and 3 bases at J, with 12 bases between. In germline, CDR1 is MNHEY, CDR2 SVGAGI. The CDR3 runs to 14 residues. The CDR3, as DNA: TGTGCCAGCAGTTCTGGTCGGTCCGACTATGGCTACACCTTC. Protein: CASSSGRSDYGYTF.

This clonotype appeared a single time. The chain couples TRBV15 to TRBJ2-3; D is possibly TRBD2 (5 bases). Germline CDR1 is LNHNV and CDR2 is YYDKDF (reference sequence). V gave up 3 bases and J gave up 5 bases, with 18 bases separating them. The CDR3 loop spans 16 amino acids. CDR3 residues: CATSSPNRGQGDTQYF. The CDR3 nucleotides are TGTGCCACCAGCAGCCCCAATAGAGGGCAAGGAGATACGCAGTATTTT. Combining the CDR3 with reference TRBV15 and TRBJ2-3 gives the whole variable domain DAMVIQNPRYQVTQFGKPVTLSCSQTLNHNVMYWYQQKSSQAPKLLFHYYDKDFNNEADTPDNFQSRRPNTSFCFLDIRSPGLGDTAMYLCATSSPNRGQGDTQYFGPGTRLTVL.

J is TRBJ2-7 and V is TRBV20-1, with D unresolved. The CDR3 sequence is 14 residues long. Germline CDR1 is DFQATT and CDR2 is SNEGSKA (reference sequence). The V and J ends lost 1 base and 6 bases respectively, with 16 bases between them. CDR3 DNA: TGCAGTGCTAGAGGGTTGGTGCGAAGTGTCGAGCAGTACTTC. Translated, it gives CSARGLVRSVEQYF.

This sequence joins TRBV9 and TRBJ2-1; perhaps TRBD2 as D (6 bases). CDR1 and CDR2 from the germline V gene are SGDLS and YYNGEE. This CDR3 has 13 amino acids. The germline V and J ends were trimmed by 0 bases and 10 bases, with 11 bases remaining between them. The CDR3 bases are TGTGCCAGCAGCGTAGGCGGGAAAGGGGAGCAGTTCTTC. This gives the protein CASSVGGKGEQFF.

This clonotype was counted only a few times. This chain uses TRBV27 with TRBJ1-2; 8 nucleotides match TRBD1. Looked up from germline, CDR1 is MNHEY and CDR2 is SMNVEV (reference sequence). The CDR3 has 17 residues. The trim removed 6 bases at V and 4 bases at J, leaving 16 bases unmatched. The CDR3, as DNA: TGTGCCAGCAGCCCCAGAAACCCGGGACAGGAGAGCTATGGCTACACCTTC. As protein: CASSPRNPGQESYGYTF.

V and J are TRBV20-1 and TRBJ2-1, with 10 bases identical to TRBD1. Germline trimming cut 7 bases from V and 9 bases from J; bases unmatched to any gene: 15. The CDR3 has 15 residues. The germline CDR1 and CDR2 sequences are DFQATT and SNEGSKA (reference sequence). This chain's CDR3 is CSVPGGTGAVGEQFF. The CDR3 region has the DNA TGCAGTGTCCCAGGTGGGACAGGGGCTGTGGGTGAGCAGTTCTTC.

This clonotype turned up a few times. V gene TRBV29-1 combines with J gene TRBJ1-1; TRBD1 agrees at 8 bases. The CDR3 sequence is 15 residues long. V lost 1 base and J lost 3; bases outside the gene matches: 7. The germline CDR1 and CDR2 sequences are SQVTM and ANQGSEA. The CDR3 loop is CSVEVLGQGHTEAFF. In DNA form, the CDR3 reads TGCAGCGTTGAAGTTCTCGGACAGGGCCACACTGAAGCTTTCTTT.

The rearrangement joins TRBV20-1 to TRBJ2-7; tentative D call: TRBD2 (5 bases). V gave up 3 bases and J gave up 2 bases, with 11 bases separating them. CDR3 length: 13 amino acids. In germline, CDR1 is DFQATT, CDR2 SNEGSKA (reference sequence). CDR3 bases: TGCAGTGCTAGCGGGGAAAACCCCTACGAGCAGTACTTC. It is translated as CSASGENPYEQYF.

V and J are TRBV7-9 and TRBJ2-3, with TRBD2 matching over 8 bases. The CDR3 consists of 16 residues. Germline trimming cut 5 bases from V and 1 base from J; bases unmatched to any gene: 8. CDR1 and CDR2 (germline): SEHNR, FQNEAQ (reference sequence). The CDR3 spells CASSTYRREGTDTQYF. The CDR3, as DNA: TGTGCCAGCAGCACATACAGGCGGGAGGGCACAGATACGCAGTATTTT.

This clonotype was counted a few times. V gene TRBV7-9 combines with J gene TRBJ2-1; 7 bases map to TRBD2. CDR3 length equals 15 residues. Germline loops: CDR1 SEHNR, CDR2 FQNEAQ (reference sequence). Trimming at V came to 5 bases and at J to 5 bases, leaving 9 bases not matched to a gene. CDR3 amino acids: CASSLGEGLNNEQFF. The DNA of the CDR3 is TGTGCCAGCAGCCTAGGGGAGGGCCTTAACAATGAGCAGTTCTTC.

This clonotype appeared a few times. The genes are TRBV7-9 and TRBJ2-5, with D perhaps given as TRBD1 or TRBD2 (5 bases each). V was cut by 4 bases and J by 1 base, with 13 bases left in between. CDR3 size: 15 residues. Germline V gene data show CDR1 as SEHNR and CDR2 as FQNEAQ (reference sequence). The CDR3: CASSSGTLVQETQYF. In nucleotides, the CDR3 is TGTGCCAGCAGCTCCGGGACGTTAGTCCAAGAGACCCAGTACTTC.

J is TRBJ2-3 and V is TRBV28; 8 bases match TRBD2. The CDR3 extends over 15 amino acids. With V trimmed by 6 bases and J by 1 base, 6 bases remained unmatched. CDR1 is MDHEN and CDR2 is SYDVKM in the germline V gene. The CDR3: CASSKTSVGTDTQYF. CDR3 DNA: TGTGCCAGCAGCAAGACTAGCGTAGGCACAGATACGCAGTATTTT.

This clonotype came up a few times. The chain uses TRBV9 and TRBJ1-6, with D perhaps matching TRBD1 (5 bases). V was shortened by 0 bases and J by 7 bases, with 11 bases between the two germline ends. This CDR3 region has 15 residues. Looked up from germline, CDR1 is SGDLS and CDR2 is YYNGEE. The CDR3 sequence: CASSVGGGANSPLHF. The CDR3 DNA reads TGTGCCAGCAGCGTAGGAGGTGGGGCAAATTCACCCCTCCACTTT.

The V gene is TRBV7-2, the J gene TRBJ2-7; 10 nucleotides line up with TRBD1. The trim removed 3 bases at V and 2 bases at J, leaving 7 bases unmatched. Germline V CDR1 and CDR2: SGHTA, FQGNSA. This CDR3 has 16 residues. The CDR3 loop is CASSFGKGQGTYEQYF. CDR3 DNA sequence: TGTGCCAGCAGCTTCGGGAAGGGACAGGGGACCTACGAGCAGTACTTC.

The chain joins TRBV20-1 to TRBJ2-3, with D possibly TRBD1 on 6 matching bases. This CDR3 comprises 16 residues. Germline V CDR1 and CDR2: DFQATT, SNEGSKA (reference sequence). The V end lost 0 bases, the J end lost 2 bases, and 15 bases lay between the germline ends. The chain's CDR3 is CSARDLRDTNTDTQYF. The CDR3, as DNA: TGCAGTGCTAGAGATCTCCGGGACACAAACACAGATACGCAGTATTTT.

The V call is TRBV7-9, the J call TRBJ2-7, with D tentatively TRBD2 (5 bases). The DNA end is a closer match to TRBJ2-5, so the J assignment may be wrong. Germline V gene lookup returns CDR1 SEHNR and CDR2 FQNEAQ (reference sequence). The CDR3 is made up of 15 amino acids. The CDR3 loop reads CASSLTGNLRETQYF. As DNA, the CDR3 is TGTGCCAGCAGCCTGACGGGAAACCTTAGGGAGACCCAGTACTTC.

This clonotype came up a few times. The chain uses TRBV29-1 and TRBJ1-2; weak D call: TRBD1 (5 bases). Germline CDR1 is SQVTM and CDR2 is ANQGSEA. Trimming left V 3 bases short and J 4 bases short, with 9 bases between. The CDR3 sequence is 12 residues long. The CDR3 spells CSVESGTYGYTF. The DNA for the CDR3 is TGCAGCGTTGAGTCAGGGACCTATGGCTACACCTTC. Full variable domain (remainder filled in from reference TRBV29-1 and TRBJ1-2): SAVISQKPSRDICQRGTSLTIQCQVDSQVTMMFWYRQQPGQSLTLIATANQGSEATYESGFVIDKFPISRPNLTFSTLTVSNMSPEDSSIYLCSVESGTYGYTFGSGTRLTVV.

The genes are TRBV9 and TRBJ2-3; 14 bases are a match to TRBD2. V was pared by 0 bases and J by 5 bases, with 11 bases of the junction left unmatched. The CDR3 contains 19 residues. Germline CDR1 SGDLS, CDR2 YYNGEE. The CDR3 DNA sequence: TGTGCCAGCAGCGTAGGCCTAGGACTAGCGGGAGGTGCCGGAGATACGCAGTATTTT. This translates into CASSVGLGLAGGAGDTQYF.

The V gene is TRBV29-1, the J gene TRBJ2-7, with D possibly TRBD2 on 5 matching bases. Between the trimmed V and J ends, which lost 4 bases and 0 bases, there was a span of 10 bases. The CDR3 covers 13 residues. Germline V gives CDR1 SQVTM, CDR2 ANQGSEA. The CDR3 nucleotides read TGCAGCGTTGCCCGGGAACACTCCTACGAGCAGTACTTC. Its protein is CSVAREHSYEQYF.

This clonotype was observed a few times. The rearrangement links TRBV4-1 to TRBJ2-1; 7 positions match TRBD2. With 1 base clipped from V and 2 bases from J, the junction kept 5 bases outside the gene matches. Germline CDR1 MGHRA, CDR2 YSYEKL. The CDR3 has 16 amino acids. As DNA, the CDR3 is TGCGCCAGCAGCCAAGGGTCGGGAGGACCCTACAATGAGCAGTTCTTC. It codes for CASSQGSGGPYNEQFF.

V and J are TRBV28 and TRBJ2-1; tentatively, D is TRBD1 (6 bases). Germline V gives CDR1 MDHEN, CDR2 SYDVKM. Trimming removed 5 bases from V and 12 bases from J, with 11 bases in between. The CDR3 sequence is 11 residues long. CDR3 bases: TGTGCCAGCAGTCCCGGACAGTTGCAGTTCTTC. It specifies CASSPGQLQFF.

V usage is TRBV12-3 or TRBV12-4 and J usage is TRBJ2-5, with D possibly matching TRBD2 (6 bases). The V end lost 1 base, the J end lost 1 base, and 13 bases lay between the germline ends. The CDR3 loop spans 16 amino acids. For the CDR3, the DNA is TGTGCCAGCAGTTTAGGGGGGGTGAGGGGCCAAGAGACCCAGTACTTC. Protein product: CASSLGGVRGQETQYF.

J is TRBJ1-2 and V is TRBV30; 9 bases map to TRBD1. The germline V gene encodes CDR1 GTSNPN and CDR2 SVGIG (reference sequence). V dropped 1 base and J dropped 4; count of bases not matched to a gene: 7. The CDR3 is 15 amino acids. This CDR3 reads CAWSAGQGTIYGYTF. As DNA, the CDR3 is TGTGCCTGGAGTGCTGGACAGGGGACTATCTATGGCTACACCTTC.

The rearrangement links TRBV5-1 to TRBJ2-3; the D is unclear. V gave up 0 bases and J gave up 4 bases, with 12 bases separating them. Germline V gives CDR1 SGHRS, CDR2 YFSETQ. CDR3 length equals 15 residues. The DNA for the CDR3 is TGCGCCAGCAGCTTGGATGGTAGCTTGGCAGATACGCAGTATTTT. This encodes CASSLDGSLADTQYF.

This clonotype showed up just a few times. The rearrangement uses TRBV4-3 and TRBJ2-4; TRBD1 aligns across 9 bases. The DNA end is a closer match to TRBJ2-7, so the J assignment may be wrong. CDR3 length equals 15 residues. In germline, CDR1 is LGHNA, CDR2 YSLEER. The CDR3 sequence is CASSQAFGTGNEQYF. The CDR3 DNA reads TGCGCCAGCAGCCAGGCCTTCGGGACAGGGAACGAGCAGTACTTC.

The CDR3 DNA is TGTGCCAGCAGTCCCAGGCGGGCTAGCGGCCGAGATACGCAGTATTTT. Translation: CASSPRRASGRDTQYF. The chain has TRBV12-3 or TRBV12-4 and TRBJ2-3; 7 bases match TRBD2. The trim removed 5 bases at V and 5 bases at J, leaving 13 bases unmatched. CDR3 length equals 16 residues.

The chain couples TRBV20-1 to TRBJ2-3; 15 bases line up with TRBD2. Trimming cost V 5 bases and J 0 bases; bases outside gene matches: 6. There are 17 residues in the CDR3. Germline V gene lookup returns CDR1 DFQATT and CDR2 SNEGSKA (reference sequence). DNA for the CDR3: TGCAGTGCTCTGGCCGGGACTAGCGGGAGGAGCACAGATACGCAGTATTTT. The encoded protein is CSALAGTSGRSTDTQYF.

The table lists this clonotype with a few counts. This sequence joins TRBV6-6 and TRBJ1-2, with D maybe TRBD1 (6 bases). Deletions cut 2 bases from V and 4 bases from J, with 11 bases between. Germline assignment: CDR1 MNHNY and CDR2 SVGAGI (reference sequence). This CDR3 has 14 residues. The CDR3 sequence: CASSYIGGRYGYTF. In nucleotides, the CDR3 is TGTGCCAGCAGTTACATTGGGGGCCGCTATGGCTACACCTTC.